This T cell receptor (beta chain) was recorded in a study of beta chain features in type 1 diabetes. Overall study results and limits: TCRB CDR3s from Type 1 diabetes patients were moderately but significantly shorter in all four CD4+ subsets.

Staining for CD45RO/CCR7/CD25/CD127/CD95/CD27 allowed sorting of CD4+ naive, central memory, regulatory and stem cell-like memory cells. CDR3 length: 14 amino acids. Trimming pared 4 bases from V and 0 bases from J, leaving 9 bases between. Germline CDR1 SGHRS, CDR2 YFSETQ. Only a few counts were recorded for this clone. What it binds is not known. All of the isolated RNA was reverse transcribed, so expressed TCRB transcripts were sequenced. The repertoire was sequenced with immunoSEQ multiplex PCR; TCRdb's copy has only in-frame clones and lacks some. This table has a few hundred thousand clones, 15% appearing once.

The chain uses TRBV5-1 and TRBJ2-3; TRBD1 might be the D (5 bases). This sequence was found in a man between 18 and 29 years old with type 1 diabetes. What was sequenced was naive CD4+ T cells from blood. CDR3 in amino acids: CASSMTVSTDTQYF. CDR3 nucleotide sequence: TGCGCCAGCAGCATGACAGTTAGCACAGATACGCAGTATTTT.